The 16 T cell receptor beta chains in this list originate from one sample, sequenced in a study of T cells in Graves' hyperthyroidism and ophthalmopathy. RNA transcripts yielded amplified TCR beta CDR3 regions. Carried out on the TCR CDR3, a first-round RT-PCR used the HTBI primer set. TCRdb processed the multiplex PCR reads anew with MiXCR; each CDR3 protein has one entry. The table shows approximately 370,000 distinct CDR3 sequences, with about 15% occurring only once. What was sequenced was blood. The receptors here all came from a woman aged 25 to 39 with Graves' hyperthyroidism that later progressed to Graves' ophthalmopathy.

At least ten counts were recorded for this clonotype. This sequence joins TRBV16 and TRBJ1-2; D uncertain. The V end was cut by 4 bases, the J end by 2 bases, with 20 bases between. The CDR3 is 17 amino acids. Germline assignment: CDR1 KGHSY and CDR2 FQNENV. Written as DNA, the CDR3 is TGTGCCAGCAGCCGGGGAGCAGCCGAGACTGGCAACTATGGCTACACCTTC. Encoded protein: CASSRGAAETGNYGYTF.

This clonotype showed up many times. The rearrangement links TRBV2 to TRBJ2-1; no firm D call. This CDR3 is 13 amino acids long. Germline CDR1 SNHLY, CDR2 FYNNEI. The germline V and J ends were trimmed by 7 bases and 5 bases, with 12 bases remaining between them. CDR3 coding DNA: TGTGCCAGCACTTGGAGCAGGAACAATGAGCAGTTCTTC. It encodes CASTWSRNNEQFF.

This sequence joins TRBV5-1 and TRBJ2-1, with D tentatively TRBD1 (6 bases). This CDR3 contains 15 residues. Germline V gene lookup returns CDR1 SGHRS and CDR2 YFSETQ. V was shortened by 3 bases and J by 7 bases, with 17 bases between the two germline ends. CDR3 nucleotides: TGCGCCAGCAGCTGGGGGCAGGGGAGAAGGAATGAGCAGTTCTTC. This codes for CASSWGQGRRNEQFF.

This clonotype appeared a few times. V is TRBV4-1 and J is TRBJ2-7; D remains unclear. Germline V gives CDR1 MGHRA, CDR2 YSYEKL. The V end was cut by 0 bases, the J end by 3 bases, with 9 bases between. This CDR3 has 14 amino acids. This CDR3 reads CASSQDRLFYEQYF. CDR3 nucleotides: TGCGCCAGCAGCCAAGATAGGTTATTCTACGAGCAGTACTTC.

This clonotype was picked up a small number of times. The chain combines TRBV7-9 with TRBJ2-7; D call uncertain. Trimming pared 4 bases from V and 0 bases from J, leaving 19 bases between. CDR3 size: 17 residues. CDR1 and CDR2 from the germline V gene are SEHNR and FQNEAQ (reference sequence). Here the CDR3 DNA reads TGTGCCAGCAGCTCTCAAAACCTCAGATCGAGCTCCTACGAGCAGTACTTC. This codes for CASSSQNLRSSSYEQYF.

This clonotype was counted a few times. The chain employs TRBV7-9 and TRBJ2-1; weak D call: TRBD2 (6 bases). Germline V gene lookup returns CDR1 SEHNR and CDR2 FQNEAQ (reference sequence). This CDR3 region has 12 residues. V was trimmed by 5 bases and J by 9 bases, leaving 11 bases between them. The CDR3: CASSRGTSEQFF. In DNA, the CDR3 is TGTGCCAGCAGCAGAGGGACTTCTGAGCAGTTCTTC.

This clonotype was found many times. J is TRBJ2-5 and V is TRBV27; D call uncertain. This CDR3 has 16 amino acids. Germline CDR1 MNHEY, CDR2 SMNVEV (reference sequence). The V end was cut by 5 bases, the J end by 5 bases, with 21 bases between. The CDR3 loop reads CASSTLVSTGEETQYF. CDR3 in DNA: TGTGCCAGCAGTACCTTAGTCTCTACGGGCGAGGAGACCCAGTACTTC.

This clonotype was observed a handful of times. V gene TRBV6-5 combines with J gene TRBJ1-2, with 8 nucleotides matching TRBD1. The J segment lost 4 bases and the V segment lost 0 bases, leaving 10 bases of the junction unmatched. In germline, CDR1 is MNHEY, CDR2 SVGAGI. This CDR3 is built from 17 residues. The CDR3: CASSYSPDRAGLYGYTF. Written as DNA, the CDR3 is TGTGCCAGCAGTTACTCCCCGGACAGGGCGGGCCTCTATGGCTACACCTTC.

This clonotype has a count of ten or more. The genes are TRBV2 and TRBJ1-5, with D unresolved. Germline CDR1 is SNHLY and CDR2 is FYNNEI. CDR3 length: 15 residues. V was pared by 5 bases and J by 0 bases, with 11 bases between. The CDR3 nucleotides read TGTGCCAGCAGTTACGACCTTAGTAGCAATCAGCCCCAGCATTTT. Translation gives CASSYDLSSNQPQHF.

This clonotype was seen many times. The CDR3 DNA reads as TGCGCCAGCAGCCCAGGGGACTCCACGAGCACCTATGGCTACACCTTC. Amino acid sequence: CASSPGDSTSTYGYTF. This chain connects TRBV5-1 to TRBJ1-2; TRBD1 might be the D (6 bases). Germline V gene data show CDR1 as SGHRS and CDR2 as YFSETQ. V was shortened by 4 bases and J by 4 bases, with 20 bases between the two germline ends. CDR3 length: 16 amino acids.

Many counts were recorded for this clonotype. The chain is built from TRBV28 and TRBJ2-3; 8 bases are a match to TRBD1. The CDR3 is 20 residues long. J gave up 2 bases and V 1 base, and 17 bases lay outside the gene matches. Germline assignment: CDR1 MDHEN and CDR2 SYDVKM. In DNA form, the CDR3 reads TGTGCCAGCAGTTTATCACAGACCGGGACAGGTGGATTGCACACAGATACGCAGTATTTT. Protein sequence: CASSLSQTGTGGLHTDTQYF.

This clonotype was counted many times. The chain uses TRBV7-9 and TRBJ1-6; unclear D gene. The CDR3 is 14 amino acids. From germline, CDR1 is SEHNR and CDR2 FQNEAQ (reference sequence). The ends were cut back, 2 bases at V and 10 bases at J, with 12 bases in the middle. In DNA, the CDR3 is TGTGCCAGCAGCTTATCCGAGGGAGGGTCACCCCTCCACTTT. The encoded protein is CASSLSEGGSPLHF.

Worth noting for this clonotype: One junction end does not reproduce the germline sequence, and a read error may be involved. V is TRBV11-2 and J is TRBJ2-2; TRBD1 might be the D (5 bases). The CDR3 is made up of 15 amino acids. CDR1 and CDR2 (germline): SGHAT, FQNNGV. CDR3 loop: CASSWSDSRTEELFF. CDR3 DNA sequence: TGTGCCAGCAGCTGGTCTGACAGCCGCACCGAGGAGCTGTTTTTT.

This clonotype was counted many times. This chain links TRBV11-2 with TRBJ2-7; 9 bases are shared with TRBD2. CDR3 length: 17 residues. J gave up 3 bases and V 1 base, and 10 bases lay outside the gene matches. Germline V gene data show CDR1 as SGHAT and CDR2 as FQNNGV. The CDR3 spells CASSLVLGLAGNYEQYF. The CDR3 nucleotides are TGTGCCAGCAGCTTAGTCCTGGGCCTAGCGGGAAACTACGAGCAGTACTTC.

In this sample, this clonotype turned up a few times. The chain combines TRBV7-2 with TRBJ2-7; 7 bases fit TRBD1. V trimming: 4 bases; J trimming: 0 bases; junction bases outside the gene matches: 15. CDR1 and CDR2 from the germline V gene are SGHTA and FQGNSA. The CDR3 length is 18 residues. The CDR3: CASSSPWDDRASSYEQYF. CDR3 nucleotides: TGTGCCAGCAGCTCCCCATGGGACGACAGGGCTAGCTCCTACGAGCAGTACTTC. Drawing the rest from reference TRBV7-2 and TRBJ2-7, the complete variable domain is GAGVSQSPSNKVTEKGKDVELRCDPISGHTALYWYRQSLGQGLEFLIYFQGNSAPDKSGLPSDRFSAERTGGSVSTLTIQRTQQEDSAVYLCASSSPWDDRASSYEQYFGPGTRLTVT.

Only a few counts were recorded for this clonotype. The V gene is TRBV20-1, the J gene TRBJ2-1; perhaps TRBD2 as D (5 bases). Trimming removed 6 bases at V and 5 bases at J, with 11 bases between. Germline-derived CDR1 and CDR2 are DFQATT and SNEGSKA (reference sequence). The CDR3 sequence is 12 residues long. DNA for the CDR3: TGCAGTGCCCAGTGGGGAGACAATGAGCAGTTCTTC. The encoded protein is CSAQWGDNEQFF.